This T cell receptor beta chain was found in a study of breast tumors, draining lymph nodes, adjacent tissues. Study findings and constraints: Tumor TCR diversity was below lymph nodes but above nontumor tissue. The data were judged consistent with most tumor T cells coming from lymph node and expanding in tumor. Tumor and nontumor repertoires were significantly more similar in luminal-like than in basal-like breast cancer.

Each CDR3 protein is one row after TCRdb ran MiXCR on the multiplex PCR reads. The profile shows more than 250,000 distinct CDR3 sequences, around 30% of them singletons. The lymph nodes were axillary draining lymph nodes from breast cancer patients. A note on this clonotype: Its antigen remains unknown.

This receptor was identified in a female donor with breast cancer. Some clones in this sample may be carry-over from other donors' samples. The specimen was axillary lymph node tissue.

The CDR3 sequence: CASSFPIVPTVQETQYF. CDR3 bases: TGTGCCAGCAGCTTCCCTATAGTTCCGACAGTCCAAGAGACCCAGTACTTC. The chain has TRBV7-3 and TRBJ2-5; D is possibly TRBD1 (5 bases). Germline-derived CDR1 and CDR2 are SGHTA and FQGTGA. Trimming took 3 bases from V and 1 from J, leaving 18 bases between them. The CDR3 covers 17 residues.